This T cell receptor (beta chain) was found in a study of T cell responses to AZD1222 COVID-19 vaccine (dated by TCRdb to the early 2020s). Notes on the research overall: AZD1222 recipients given second doses at about 4 weeks or at about 12 weeks were pooled, since spike-specific TCR depth and breadth were not found to differ between the two schedules. Enrollment into the trials was organized by age into subgroups of 18-55, 56-69 and 70-plus years, and those subgroups contained around 150, 28 and 57 TCR-sequenced participants, respectively. TCR sequencing covered 233 trial participants: 200 to 220 given two doses of AZD1222 and around 26 given two doses of MenACWY control vaccine.

The sample's time point label, decoded: baseline before first vaccination. Samples from vaccinated people were obtained from the UK trials COV001 and COV002, which included a single-blind randomized controlled phase 2/3 trial of AZD1222 (ChAdOx1 nCoV-19) in healthy adults. Trial participant PBMC samples were collected at day 0 and day 28 after the second dose for TCRbeta chain sequencing. Trimming takes 3 bases off V and 5 bases off J; junction bases not matched to a gene: 5. From the cysteine through the phenylalanine, the CDR3 covers 15 amino acids. Just the 45-base CDR3 DNA is kept, in frame starting at base 1. CDR1 and CDR2 were assigned from the germline V gene (reference sequence) as GTSNPN and SVGIG. The CDR3 regions of human TCRbeta chains were subjected to immunosequencing. The published analysis was carried out like this. Repertoire TCRs were checked for matches against a reference library of SARS-CoV-2-specific TCRs that had been generated using the MIRA antigen-specificity platform. Breadth was defined as the fraction of unique TCRs that were SARS-CoV-2-associated, and depth was defined as the fraction of total T cells that were SARS-CoV-2-associated. Using the MIRA data, each spike-specific TCR was assigned both to the spike region to which the TCR was reactive and to a CD4 or CD8 class. Log10-transformed breadth and depth values were compared by one-way ANOVA with Sidak's multiple comparisons tests. TCRdb re-hosts the immuneACCESS table, in-frame sequences only. Its copies lack some clones; in the studies checked, an unresolved V gene accounts for under half of them, and the cause for the rest is not known. V, J and clone size are taken as reported in that table, and D and trimming were inferred from the DNA itself. In all, the sample holds about 180,000 clones, and 70% to 90% of those were seen once. The leading ten clones occupy approximately 7.7% of the sample.

General conclusions and limits of the study: The whole spike protein was spanned by vaccine-associated CD4 TCRs, and dominant responses were seen in regions 160-218 and 743-854. In the small 56-69-year group, the increase in depth fell short of significance, most likely because of low power. Only six or seven AZD1222 recipients were SARS-CoV-2 seropositive at baseline, limiting conclusions about previously exposed vaccinees. Participants were mostly white British, with more females than males. The authors suggested clonal diversity may have been underestimated. Nearly half of unique spike-specific TCRs reportedly recognized epitopes outside regions mutated in the B.1.351 and B.1.1.7 variants. No day 14 peak-response samples were available, so repertoires were characterized only after the peak T cell response. After two AZD1222 doses, spike-specific TCR breadth and depth were significantly higher than at day 0 and than in MenACWY recipients.

With respect to this clone: Its recognized antigen is unknown. No base-level quality is on record; no much larger clone is a single base apart.

The starting material was peripheral blood, obtained on day 0 of AZD1222 vaccination. The sequence links TRBV30 to TRBJ1-6; 9 middle bases align to TRBD1. This clonotype was sampled from an adult in good health. For the CDR3, the sequence is CAWRKRDRDNSPLHF. The nucleotides read TGTGCCTGGAGGAAGCGGGACAGGGATAATTCACCCCTCCACTTT.